This T cell receptor beta chain was obtained from a study of cytomegalovirus exposure and HLA in healthy donors. This CDR3 is 12 amino acids long. The germline V gene encodes CDR1 SGHAT and CDR2 FQNNGV. V lost 5 bases and J 3 bases, leaving 8 bases between the germline ends. PCR was performed using 60 Vbeta and 13 Jbeta primers. Libraries were prepared by immunoSEQ multiplex PCR; TCRdb keeps only in-frame clonotypes and omits some of them. The sample consists of 100,000 or so clones, approximately 75% of them appearing once. The source is a woman aged 40 to 50 in good health and CMV-seronegative. The sequencing sample was made of PBMCs. V is TRBV11-2 and J is TRBJ2-7; tentatively, D is TRBD2 (6 bases). CDR3 nucleotide sequence: TGTGCCAGCAGCCCGGGGGACTACGAGCAGTACTTC. Translated, it gives CASSPGDYEQYF.